Below are 10 T cell receptor beta chains sequenced from a single sample in a study of blood T cell repertoires in COVID-19. The data were produced by immunoSEQ multiplex PCR, yet TCRdb's version contains in-frame clones alone and is incomplete. Of 140,000 to 150,000 clones listed, 78% are singletons. Sequenced input: PBMCs or T cells enriched from blood (not recorded which). These TCRs come from a woman aged 45-65 years who had recovered from COVID-19.

This clone turned up a few times. The genes are TRBV14 and TRBJ2-7; TRBD1 agrees at 7 bases. CDR3 length: 15 amino acids. Germline CDR1 is SGHDN and CDR2 is FVKESK. The trim removed 4 bases at V and 2 bases at J, leaving 8 bases unmatched. CDR3 in DNA: TGTGCCAGCAGCCGCCCCGTTACAGGGGCCTACGAGCAGTACGTC. Protein sequence: CASSRPVTGAYEQYV.

This clone was seen a few times. The chain employs TRBV20-1 and TRBJ1-2; tentatively, D is TRBD1 (6 bases). With 6 bases removed from V and 8 bases from J, the gap between germline ends came to 13 bases. Germline V lookup: CDR1 DFQATT, CDR2 SNEGSKA (reference sequence). CDR3 size: 11 residues. In DNA form, the CDR3 reads TGCAGTGCCTACAGGGCTGGAGGCTACACCTTC. Translated: CSAYRAGGYTF.

The CDR3 sequence: CASSLSRTGELFF. DNA for the CDR3: TGTGCCAGCAGTTTATCCAGGACCGGGGAGCTGTTTTTT. The chain recombines TRBV27 with TRBJ2-2; D call uncertain. CDR1 MNHEY and CDR2 SMNVEV come from the germline V gene (reference sequence). The CDR3 is made up of 13 amino acids. With 0 bases removed from V and 5 bases from J, the gap between germline ends came to 4 bases.

The chain has TRBV7-2 and TRBJ2-7, with D perhaps TRBD2 (5 bases). The germline V gene encodes CDR1 SGHTA and CDR2 FQGNSA. The length of the CDR3 is 14 residues. Trimming cost V 2 bases and J 2 bases, with 10 bases left between them. The chain's CDR3 is CASSLLASTYEQYF. In nucleotides, the CDR3 is TGTGCCAGCAGCTTACTAGCCAGCACCTACGAGCAGTACTTC. Looking up the rest from reference TRBV7-2 and TRBJ2-7 gives the full variable domain: GAGVSQSPSNKVTEKGKDVELRCDPISGHTALYWYRQSLGQGLEFLIYFQGNSAPDKSGLPSDRFSAERTGGSVSTLTIQRTQQEDSAVYLCASSLLASTYEQYFGPGTRLTVT.

The gene calls are TRBV7-2 and TRBJ1-5, with TRBD1 matching 7 bases. V shed 1 base, J shed 6 bases, and the junction held 6 bases outside the gene matches. CDR3 length: 15 amino acids. Germline assignment: CDR1 SGHTA and CDR2 FQGNSA. CDR3 bases: TGTGCCAGCAGCTTAGGGGGGACAGCCGGTCAGCCCCAGCATTTT. It codes for CASSLGGTAGQPQHF.

The chain couples TRBV3-1 (or the pseudogene TRBV3-2) to TRBJ2-5; no clear D gene. From germline, CDR1 is LGHDT and CDR2 YNNKEL (reference sequence). This CDR3 region has 16 residues. Trimming removed 0 bases at V and 4 bases at J, with 15 bases between. The CDR3 loop is CASSQDDGFRRETQYF. DNA of the CDR3: TGTGCCAGCAGCCAAGATGATGGGTTCCGGAGAGAGACCCAGTACTTC.

The CDR3 DNA reads as TGTGCCAGCAGCTACCGGGACAGCTCCTACAATGAGCAGTTCTTC. This gives the protein CASSYRDSSYNEQFF. V is TRBV7-9 and J is TRBJ2-1, with 7 bases fitting TRBD1. The CDR3 runs 15 residues. Per germline, CDR1 SEHNR and CDR2 FQNEAQ (reference sequence). V shed 4 bases, J shed 0 bases, and the junction held 3 bases outside the gene matches. Combining the CDR3 with reference TRBV7-9 and TRBJ2-1 gives the whole variable domain DTGVSQNPRHKITKRGQNVTFRCDPISEHNRLYWYRQTLGQGPEFLTYFQNEAQLEKSRLLSDRFSAERPKGSFSTLEIQRTEQGDSAMYLCASSYRDSSYNEQFFGPGTRLTVL.

V and J are TRBV28 and TRBJ1-4; a weak D match, TRBD1 (5 bases). Germline V gives CDR1 MDHEN, CDR2 SYDVKM. V was shortened by 8 bases and J by 4 bases, with 8 bases between the two germline ends. There are 12 residues in the CDR3. The CDR3 reads CASRDFNEKLFF. The CDR3 region has the DNA TGTGCCAGCCGGGACTTTAATGAAAAACTGTTTTTT.

This chain joins TRBV4-1 and TRBJ1-1, with a weak D call TRBD1 (5 bases). The CDR3 has 16 residues. Germline V gene data show CDR1 as MGHRA and CDR2 as YSYEKL. The V end lost 4 bases, the J end lost 12 bases, and 27 bases lay between the germline ends. This CDR3 reads CASSRPRGEVKERPFF. For the CDR3, the DNA is TGCGCCAGCAGCCGTCCCCGGGGGGAGGTCAAAGAAAGGCCTTTCTTT.

The rearrangement uses TRBV11-1 and TRBJ1-4, with D possibly matching TRBD1 (5 bases). Germline V lookup: CDR1 SGHAT, CDR2 FQDESV (reference sequence). V was shortened by 3 bases and J by 6 bases, with 11 bases between the two germline ends. CDR3 length: 14 amino acids. CDR3 in amino acids: CASSFYGADEKLFF. The CDR3 nucleotides are TGTGCCAGCAGCTTCTATGGGGCGGATGAAAAACTGTTTTTT.